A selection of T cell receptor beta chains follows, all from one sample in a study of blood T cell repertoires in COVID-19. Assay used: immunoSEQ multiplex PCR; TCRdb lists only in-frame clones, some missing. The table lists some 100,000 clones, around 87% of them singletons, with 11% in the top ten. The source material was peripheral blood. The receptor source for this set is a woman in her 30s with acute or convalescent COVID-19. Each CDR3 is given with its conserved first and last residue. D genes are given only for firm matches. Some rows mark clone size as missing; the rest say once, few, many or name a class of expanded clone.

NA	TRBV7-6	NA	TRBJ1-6	TGTGCCAGCACTGACGGCCCTAGTTCACCCCTCCACTTT	CASTDGPSSPLHF
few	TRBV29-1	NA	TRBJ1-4	TGCAGCGTGGGCAGGTCCGCGGATGAAAAACTGTTTTTT	CSVGRSADEKLFF
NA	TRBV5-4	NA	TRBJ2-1	TGTGCCAGCAGCTTGGAACTAGACCCCAATGAGCAGTTCTTC	CASSLELDPNEQFF
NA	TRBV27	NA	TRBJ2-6	TGTGCCAGCAGTCCTTACTCTGGGGCCAACGTCCTGACTTTC	CASSPYSGANVLTF
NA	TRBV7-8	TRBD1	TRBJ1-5	TGTGCCAGCAGCCCCCCCGGGACAGTGGATCAGCCCCAGCATTTT	CASSPPGTVDQPQHF
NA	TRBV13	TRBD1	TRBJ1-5	TGTGCCAGCAGCTACAGACAGGGAAGTCAGCCCCAGCATTTT	CASSYRQGSQPQHF
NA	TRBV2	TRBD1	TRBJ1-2	TGTGCCGGGAGGAGGACAGGGGACTATGGCTACACCTTC	CAGRRTGDYGYTF
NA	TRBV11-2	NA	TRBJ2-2	TGTGCCAGCAGCCCCCGGGACTTACTCACCGGGGAGCTGTTTTTT	CASSPRDLLTGELFF
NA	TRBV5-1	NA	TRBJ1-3	TGCGCCAGCAGCTCCGACAGACAAGGAAACACCATATATTTT	CASSSDRQGNTIYF
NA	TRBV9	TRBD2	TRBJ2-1	TGTGCCAGCAGCGTAGGTCCGGGACTAAGCTCCTACAATGAGCAGTTCTTC	CASSVGPGLSSYNEQFF
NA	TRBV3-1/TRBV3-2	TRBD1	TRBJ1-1	TGTGCCAGCAGCCCGACAGGGGGCAACGCTGAAGCTTTCTTT	CASSPTGGNAEAFF
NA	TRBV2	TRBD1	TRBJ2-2	TGTGCCAGCAGTGATCGGGACAGGGGTTCGAACACCGGGGAGCTGTTTTTT	CASSDRDRGSNTGELFF
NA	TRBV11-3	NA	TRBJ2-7	TGTGCCAGCAGCGGAGGTTCCCTGGGGGAGCAGTACTTC	CASSGGSLGEQYF
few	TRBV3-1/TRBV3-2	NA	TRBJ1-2	TGTGCCAGCAGCCTCCTCGGGAGTGGAGGCTACACCTTC	CASSLLGSGGYTF
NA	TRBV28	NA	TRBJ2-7	TGTGCCAGCACTAGCGCGGGCTACGAGCAGTACTTC	CASTSAGYEQYF
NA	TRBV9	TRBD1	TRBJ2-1	TGTGCCAGCAGCGCACGCCGGGACAGGGTTTTCAATGAGCAGTTCTTC	CASSARRDRVFNEQFF
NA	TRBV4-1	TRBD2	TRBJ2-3	TGCGCCAGCAGCCAAGTACTGGGACTAGCGACAGATACGCAGTATTTT	CASSQVLGLATDTQYF
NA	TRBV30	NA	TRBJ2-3	TGTGCCTGGAGTATCTTCACAGATACGCAGTATTTT	CAWSIFTDTQYF
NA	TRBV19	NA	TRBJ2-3	TGTGCCAGTAGTATAGTCGGAGCGTCTAACACAGATACGCAGTATTTT	CASSIVGASNTDTQYF
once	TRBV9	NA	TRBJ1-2	TGTGCCAGCAGCCCCGGGTCGGCACCCCCATACACCTTC	CASSPGSAPPYTF
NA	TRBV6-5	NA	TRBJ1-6	TGTGCCAGCAGTTACTCTTTCGGGGGGAGAGATTCACCCCTCCACTTT	CASSYSFGGRDSPLHF
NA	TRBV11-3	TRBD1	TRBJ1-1	TGTGCCAGCAGCTGGGAGGACAGGGGAGACACTGAAGCTTTCTTT	CASSWEDRGDTEAFF
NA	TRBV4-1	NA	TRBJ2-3	TGCGCCAGCAGCGATCAAGGGGGGGCTGGTACGCAGTATTTT	CASSDQGGAGTQYF
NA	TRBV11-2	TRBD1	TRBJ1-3	TGTGCCAGCAGCCTACAGGGGGCGACTGGAAACACCATATATTTT	CASSLQGATGNTIYF
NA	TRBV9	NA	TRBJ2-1	TGTGCCAGCAGCCCAGGAGGGGACTCCTACAATGAGCAGTTCTTC	CASSPGGDSYNEQFF
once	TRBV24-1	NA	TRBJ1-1	TGTGCCACCAGTGATTTGGAGGTGGAGGGCCCGAACACTGAAGCTTTCTTT	CATSDLEVEGPNTEAFF
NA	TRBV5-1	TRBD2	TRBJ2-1	TGCGCCAGTGGCGCGGGGGGGCGGAACAATGAGCAGTTCTTC	CASGAGGRNNEQFF
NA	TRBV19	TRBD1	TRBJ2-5	TGTGCCAGTAGCCGGGACAGGGGCTACCAAGAGACCCAGTACTTC	CASSRDRGYQETQYF
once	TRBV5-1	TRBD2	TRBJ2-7	TGCGCCAGCAGCCCAACCGGGACTAGCGGCTACGAGCAGTACTTC	CASSPTGTSGYEQYF
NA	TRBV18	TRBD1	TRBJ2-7	TGTGCCAGCTCTGGGACAGGGATCTACGAGCAGTACTTC	CASSGTGIYEQYF
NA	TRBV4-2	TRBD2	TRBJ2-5	TGTGCCAGCAGCCAACACCCAAACATGGCTAGCGGGGTAGAGACCCAGTACTTC	CASSQHPNMASGVETQYF
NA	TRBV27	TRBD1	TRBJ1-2	TGTGCCAGCAGTACCGACAGGGTTGGCTACACCTTC	CASSTDRVGYTF
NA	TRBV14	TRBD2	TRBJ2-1	TGTGCCAGCAGCCCTACTAGCGGGCGGAGGGGGAATGAGCAGTTCTTC	CASSPTSGRRGNEQFF
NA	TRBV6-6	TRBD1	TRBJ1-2	TGTGCCAGCAGTTACTCAGCGGGACAGGAGGGTATTGGCTACACCTTC	CASSYSAGQEGIGYTF
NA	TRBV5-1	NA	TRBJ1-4	TGCGCAACCGGAGGATCCCCGGGAGAAAAACTGTTTTTT	CATGGSPGEKLFF
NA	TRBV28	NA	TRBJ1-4	TGTGCCAGCAGTTTGGCGGGCCAGGGAGGTGAAAAACTGTTTTTT	CASSLAGQGGEKLFF
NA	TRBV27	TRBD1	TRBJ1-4	TGTGCCAGCAGTTTATACCCCCAGGACAGGGGAAGTGAAAAACTGTTTTTT	CASSLYPQDRGSEKLFF
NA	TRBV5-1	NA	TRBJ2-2	TGCGCCAGCAGCTTGGACAGTACATCCACCGGGGAGCTGTTTTTT	CASSLDSTSTGELFF
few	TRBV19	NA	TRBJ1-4	TGTGCCAGTCCCGCGGGGACCCTTAATGAAAAACTGTTTTTT	CASPAGTLNEKLFF
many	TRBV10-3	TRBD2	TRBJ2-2	TGTGCCATCAGTGCCAGACGGGGGGACACCGGGGAGCTGTTTTTT	CAISARRGDTGELFF